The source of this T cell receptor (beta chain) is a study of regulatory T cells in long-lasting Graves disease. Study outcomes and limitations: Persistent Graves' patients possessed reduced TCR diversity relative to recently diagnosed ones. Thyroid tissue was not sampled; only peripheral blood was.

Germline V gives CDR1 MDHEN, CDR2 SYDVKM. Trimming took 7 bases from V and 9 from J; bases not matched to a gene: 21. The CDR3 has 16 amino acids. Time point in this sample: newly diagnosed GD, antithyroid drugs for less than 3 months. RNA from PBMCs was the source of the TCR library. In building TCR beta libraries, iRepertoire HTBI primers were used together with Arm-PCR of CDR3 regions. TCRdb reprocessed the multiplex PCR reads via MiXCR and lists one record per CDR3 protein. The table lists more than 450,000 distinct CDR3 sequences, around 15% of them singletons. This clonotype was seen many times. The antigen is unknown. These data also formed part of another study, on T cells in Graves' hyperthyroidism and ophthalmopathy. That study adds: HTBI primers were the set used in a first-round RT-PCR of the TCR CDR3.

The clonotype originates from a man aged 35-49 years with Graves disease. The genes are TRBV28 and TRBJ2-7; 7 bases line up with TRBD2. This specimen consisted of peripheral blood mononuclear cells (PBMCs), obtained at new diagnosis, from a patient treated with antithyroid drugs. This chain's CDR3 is CASTVRLAVLPVVQYF. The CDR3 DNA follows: TGTGCCAGCACCGTTCGACTAGCCGTTCTCCCAGTCGTGCAGTACTTC.